Following are 8 T cell receptor beta chains from one sample sequenced in a study of shared clonotypes between healthy human individuals. This table comes from immunoSEQ multiplex PCR, and its TCRdb copy is limited to in-frame clones, with some not included. The sample lists 1,500,000 or so clones, roughly 95% occurring once. The sample taken for sequencing was naive CD4+ T cells sorted from blood. The subset: CD45RA+ positively selected. The source is a man aged 25 to 40 in good health.

The chain employs TRBV6-5 and TRBJ2-1; the match to TRBD2 covers 9 bases. Germline-derived CDR1 and CDR2 are MNHEY and SVGAGI. CDR3 length: 15 residues. The V and J ends lost 8 bases and 5 bases, in that order; junction bases with no gene match: 10. The chain's CDR3 is CASGLGLAGNNEQFF. CDR3 DNA: TGTGCCAGCGGCTTGGGGCTAGCGGGGAACAATGAGCAGTTCTTC.

The gene calls are TRBV27 and TRBJ2-7; unclear D gene. CDR3 length equals 14 residues. Per germline, CDR1 MNHEY and CDR2 SMNVEV (reference sequence). The V end was cut by 6 bases, the J end by 1 base, with 13 bases between. CDR3 region: CASSLSPGSYEQYF. In nucleotides, the CDR3 is TGTGCCAGCAGCCTCAGCCCTGGGTCCTACGAGCAGTACTTC.

J is TRBJ2-6 and V is TRBV7-9, with D possibly being TRBD1 (6 bases). With 9 bases removed from V and 0 bases from J, the gap between germline ends came to 15 bases. The CDR3 contains 16 residues. Germline V gene data show CDR1 as SEHNR and CDR2 as FQNEAQ (reference sequence). The CDR3 DNA reads as TGTGCCAGATACCAGGACAGTGGCTCTGGGGCCAACGTCCTGACTTTC. Amino acid sequence: CARYQDSGSGANVLTF.

This clone appeared a few times. The chain combines TRBV2 with TRBJ1-1; D might be TRBD1 (6 bases). V lost 3 bases to trimming and J lost 5 bases, with 13 bases between them. Germline-derived CDR1 and CDR2 are SNHLY and FYNNEI. The CDR3 extends over 14 amino acids. DNA of the CDR3: TGTGCCAGCAGTGAGAGGACAGTTCAAACTGAAGCTTTCTTT. Residues: CASSERTVQTEAFF.

The chain has TRBV5-4 and TRBJ2-5; D not certain. This CDR3 comprises 13 residues. V gave up 4 bases and J gave up 7 bases, with 14 bases separating them. Looked up from germline, CDR1 is SGHNT and CDR2 is YYREEE (reference sequence). The DNA of the CDR3 is TGTGCCAGCAGCCACCCACCCGATTGGACCCAGTACTTC. Protein product: CASSHPPDWTQYF. Together with reference TRBV5-4 and TRBJ2-5, the CDR3 gives the full variable domain: ETGVTQSPTHLIKTRGQQVTLRCSSQSGHNTVSWYQQALGQGPQFIFQYYREEENGRGNFPPRFSGLQFPNYSSELNVNALELDDSALYLCASSHPPDWTQYFGPGTRLLVL.

The chain's CDR3 is CASTLWQGAGYEQYF. CDR3 DNA: TGTGCCAGCACCCTGTGGCAGGGGGCGGGCTACGAGCAGTACTTC. The chain combines TRBV11-2 with TRBJ2-7; TRBD1 agrees at 8 bases. This CDR3 is 15 amino acids long. Germline-derived CDR1 and CDR2 are SGHAT and FQNNGV. V lost 7 bases, J lost 3 bases, and 11 bases stayed unmatched.

The V call is TRBV5-4, the J call TRBJ2-7; TRBD2 is a possible D gene (6 bases). The germline V and J ends were trimmed by 4 bases and 2 bases, with 16 bases remaining between them. The CDR3 is made up of 15 amino acids. Looked up from germline, CDR1 is SGHNT and CDR2 is YYREEE (reference sequence). CDR3 protein: CASSLPSGRTYEQYF. The CDR3 DNA reads as TGTGCCAGCAGCCTCCCCTCCGGGAGAACCTACGAGCAGTACTTC. Combining the CDR3 with reference TRBV5-4 and TRBJ2-7 gives the whole variable domain ETGVTQSPTHLIKTRGQQVTLRCSSQSGHNTVSWYQQALGQGPQFIFQYYREEENGRGNFPPRFSGLQFPNYSSELNVNALELDDSALYLCASSLPSGRTYEQYFGPGTRLTVT.

The rearrangement uses TRBV20-1 and TRBJ2-7; D could derive from TRBD1 or TRBD2 (5 bases each). Germline CDR1 is DFQATT and CDR2 is SNEGSKA (reference sequence). The V and J ends lost 6 bases and 1 base respectively, with 7 bases between them. This CDR3 comprises 11 residues. Written as DNA, the CDR3 is TGCAGTGCATGGGGGTCCTACGAGCAGTACTTC. This codes for CSAWGSYEQYF.